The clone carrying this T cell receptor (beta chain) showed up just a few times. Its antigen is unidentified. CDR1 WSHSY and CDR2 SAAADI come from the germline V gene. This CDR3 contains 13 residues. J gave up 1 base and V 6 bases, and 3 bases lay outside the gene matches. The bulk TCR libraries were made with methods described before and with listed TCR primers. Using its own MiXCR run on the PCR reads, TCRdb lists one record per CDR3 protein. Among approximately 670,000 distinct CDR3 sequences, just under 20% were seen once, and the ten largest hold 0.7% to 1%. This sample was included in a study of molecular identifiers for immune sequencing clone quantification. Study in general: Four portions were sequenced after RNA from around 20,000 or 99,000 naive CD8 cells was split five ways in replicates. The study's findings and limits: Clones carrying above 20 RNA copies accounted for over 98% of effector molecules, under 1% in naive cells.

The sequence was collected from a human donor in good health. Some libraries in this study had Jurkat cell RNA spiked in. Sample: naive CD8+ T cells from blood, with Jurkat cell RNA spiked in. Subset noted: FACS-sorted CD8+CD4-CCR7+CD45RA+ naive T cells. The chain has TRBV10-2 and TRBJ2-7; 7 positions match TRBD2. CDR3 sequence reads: CASRAGESYEQYF. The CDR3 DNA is TGCGCCAGCAGGGCGGGGGAATCCTACGAGCAGTACTTC.